The 4 T cell receptor beta chains reported below all come from one sample, sequenced in a study of blood T cell repertoires in COVID-19. Produced via immunoSEQ multiplex PCR; TCRdb's table is partial and in-frame only. Here the sample spans about 91,000 clones, roughly four fifths being singletons. The sample was peripheral blood. The source is a man in his fifties with active or convalescent COVID-19.

This clone was picked up one time. The CDR3 spells CASSGNGGPQTQYF. For the CDR3, the DNA is TGTGCCAGCAGCGGAAACGGGGGGCCACAGACCCAGTACTTC. This chain links TRBV3-1 (or the pseudogene TRBV3-2) with TRBJ2-5, with a possible D match to TRBD2 (7 bases). Per the germline V gene, CDR1 is LGHDT and CDR2 is YNNKEL (reference sequence). CDR3 length: 14 amino acids. V was shortened by 5 bases and J by 6 bases, with 16 bases between the two germline ends.

The chain has TRBV10-1 and TRBJ2-1; D call uncertain. V lost 2 bases and J 9 bases, leaving 5 bases between the germline ends. This CDR3 region has 11 residues. In germline, CDR1 is WNHNN, CDR2 SYGVQD (reference sequence). Here the CDR3 reads CASSERSEQFF. The CDR3 DNA is TGCGCCAGCAGTGAGAGGAGTGAGCAGTTCTTC.

CDR3 sequence reads: CASSLGGGAFYNEQFF. The CDR3 nucleotides read TGTGCCAGCAGCTTAGGAGGGGGGGCGTTCTACAATGAGCAGTTCTTC. This sequence joins TRBV7-9 and TRBJ2-1; D may be TRBD2 (7 bases). The CDR3 is made up of 16 amino acids. Trimming cost V 1 base and J 3 bases, with 13 bases left between them. Germline V lookup: CDR1 SEHNR, CDR2 FQNEAQ (reference sequence).

Only one count was recorded for this clone. The chain uses TRBV7-8 and TRBJ2-5; 7 bases are shared with TRBD2. The V gene end was trimmed by 3 bases and the J gene end by 5 bases; junction bases not matched to a gene: 12. In germline, CDR1 is SGHVS, CDR2 FQNEAQ. The CDR3 consists of 16 residues. Here the CDR3 reads CASSFTRSGGGETQYF. CDR3 DNA sequence: TGTGCCAGCAGCTTTACCCGATCGGGGGGAGGGGAGACCCAGTACTTC.